This T cell receptor beta chain derives from a study of blood T cell repertoires in COVID-19. Germline V gene lookup returns CDR1 SGHTA and CDR2 FQGNSA. The CDR3 extends over 14 amino acids. The trim removed 1 base at V and 13 bases at J, leaving 5 bases unmatched. The table came from immunoSEQ multiplex PCR; TCRdb's copy has only in-frame clones and leaves some out. This sample has more than 100,000 clones, with about 87% found just once. This chain uses TRBV7-2 with TRBJ2-1; 12 bases match TRBD2. The clonotype was recovered from a man aged 45 to 65 with active COVID-19. Sequencing input: peripheral blood. CDR3 DNA sequence: TGTGCCAGCAGCTTAGTGGAACTAGCGGGGGGTCAGTTCTTC. This encodes CASSLVELAGGQFF. Supplemented by reference TRBV7-2 and TRBJ2-1, the full variable domain reads GAGVSQSPSNKVTEKGKDVELRCDPISGHTALYWYRQSLGQGLEFLIYFQGNSAPDKSGLPSDRFSAERTGGSVSTLTIQRTQQEDSAVYLCASSLVELAGGQFFGPGTRLTVL.